The sequence of this T cell receptor beta chain was determined in a study of CD8+CD57+ T cells in acquired aplastic anemia (dated by TCRdb to 2017 to 2018). Turning to the overall study: A mean of about 3.2 ug of DNA, ranging from roughly 0.18 to 30 ug, was extracted from sorted CD4+ and CD8+ cells. CD8+CD57+ expansion was defined as frequency above the mean frequency observed in healthy subjects. Results and caveats for the whole study, not just this receptor: Roughly 30 CD8+ CDR3 sequences were shared between patients and controls but appeared highly expressed in patients and within their immunodominant clones. Patients and healthy controls showed no significant difference in CD8+ Simpson's diversity (P=0.060).

TCR beta VDJ combination and CDR3 sequence profiling used genomic DNA as the template. An Illumina HiSeq 2000 was the platform used for TCR repertoire sequencing. Concerning the study's data processing: Repertoire assessment relied on Simpson's diversity index, CDR3 size and DJ length profiles, and TRBV/TRBJ rearrangement plots. The immunodominant clone was defined as the most abundant DNA sequence in deep sequencing data. CDR3 amino acid sequences were screened for sharing across subjects and were compared with published repertoires and the VDJdb database. TCRdb itself trimmed the public reads at Q25 with fastp, ran MiXCR and retained productive beta chains. CDR3 protein sequences are deduplicated, and each keeps its most common genes and DNA. These V and J calls are TCRdb output, not the study's own analysis. This sample holds under 200,000 distinct CDR3 sequences; about 45% were observed only once. Clones ranked in the top ten supply 2.5% to 3% of the sample.

The germline V gene specifies SNHLY as CDR1 and FYNNEI as CDR2. V lost 7 bases and J lost 8 bases, and the count of bases not matched to a germline gene is 7. The CDR3 starts with the cysteine, ends with the phenylalanine, and has 12 residues. This entry keeps only the CDR3 DNA: 36 bases, framed from base 1. For this clonotype: The antigen this receptor binds is unknown. No base qualities exist here, and no much larger clone lies one base off it.

Flow cytometry had shown CD8+CD57+ cell expansion in the patients selected for sequencing. Every patient had severe acquired aplastic anemia, diagnosed using the International Study of Aplastic Anemia and Agranulocytosis and Camitta criteria. No patient had received any therapy when blood was sampled. TCR repertoires of sorted CD4+ and CD8+ blood T cells from severe aplastic anemia patients and healthy subjects were deep-sequenced in the study. Patients were enrolled in the USA under clinicaltrials.gov protocols 00001620, 01623167, 00001397, 00071045, 00081523 and 00961064. Ficoll-Paque density gradient centrifugation was used to isolate peripheral blood mononuclear cells. Before DNA was extracted, CD4+ and CD8+ T cells were sorted using either FACS or magnetic beads.

The sample comprised sorted CD4+, CD8+, or CD8+CD57+ T cells (not recorded which) from PBMCs. This clonotype was obtained from a human donor with aplastic anemia. This sequence uses TRBV2 and TRBJ1-2; 7 middle bases align to TRBD1. The encoded CDR3 is CASTLDRRGYTF. The DNA sequence follows: TGTGCCAGCACCCTGGACAGGCGCGGCTACACCTTC. Beyond the CDR3, the reference TRBV2 and TRBJ1-2 genes provide the residues; the full variable domain reads: EPEVTQTPSHQVTQMGQEVILRCVPISNHLYFYWYRQILGQKVEFLVSFYNNEISEKSEIFDDQFSVERPDGSNFTLKIRSTKLEDSAMYFCASTLDRRGYTFGSGTRLTVV.